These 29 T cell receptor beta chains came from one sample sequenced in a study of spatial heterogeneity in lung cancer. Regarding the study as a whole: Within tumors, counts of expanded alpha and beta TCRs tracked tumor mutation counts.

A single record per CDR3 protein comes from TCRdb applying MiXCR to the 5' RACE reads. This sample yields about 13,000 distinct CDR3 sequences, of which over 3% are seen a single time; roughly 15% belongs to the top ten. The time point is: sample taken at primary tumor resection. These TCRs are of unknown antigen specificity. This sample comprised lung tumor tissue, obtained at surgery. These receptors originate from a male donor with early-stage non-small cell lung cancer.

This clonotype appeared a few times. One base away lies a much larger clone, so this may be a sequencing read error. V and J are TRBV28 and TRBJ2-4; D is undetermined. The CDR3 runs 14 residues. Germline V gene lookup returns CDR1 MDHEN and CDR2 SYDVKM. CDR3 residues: CASSLALAKNMQYF. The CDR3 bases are TGTGCCAGCAGTTTAGCTTTAGCCAAAAACATGCAGTACTTC.

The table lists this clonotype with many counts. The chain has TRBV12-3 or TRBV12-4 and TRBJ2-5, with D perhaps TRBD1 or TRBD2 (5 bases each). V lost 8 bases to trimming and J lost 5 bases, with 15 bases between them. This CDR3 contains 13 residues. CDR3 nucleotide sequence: TGTGCCAGCCAGGGCCTTACGGGGGAGACCCAGTACTTC. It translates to CASQGLTGETQYF.

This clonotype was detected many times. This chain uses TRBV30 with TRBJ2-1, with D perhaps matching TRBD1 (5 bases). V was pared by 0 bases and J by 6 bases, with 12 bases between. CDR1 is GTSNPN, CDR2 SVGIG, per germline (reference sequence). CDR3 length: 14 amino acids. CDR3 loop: CAWSVDYRSNEQFF. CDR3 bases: TGTGCCTGGAGTGTAGATTACAGGAGCAATGAGCAGTTCTTC.

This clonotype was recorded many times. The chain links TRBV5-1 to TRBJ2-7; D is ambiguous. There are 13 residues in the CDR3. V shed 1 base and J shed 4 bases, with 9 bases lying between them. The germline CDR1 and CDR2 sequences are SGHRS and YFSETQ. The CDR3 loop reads CASSLSTWYEQYF. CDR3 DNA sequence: TGCGCCAGCAGCTTGTCGACGTGGTACGAGCAGTACTTC.

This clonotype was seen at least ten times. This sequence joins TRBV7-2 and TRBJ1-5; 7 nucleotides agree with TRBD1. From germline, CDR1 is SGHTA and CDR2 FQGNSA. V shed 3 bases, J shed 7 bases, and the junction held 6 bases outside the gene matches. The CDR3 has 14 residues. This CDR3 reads CASSFTGEGQPQHF. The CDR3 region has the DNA TGTGCCAGCAGCTTTACAGGGGAGGGACAGCCCCAGCATTTT.

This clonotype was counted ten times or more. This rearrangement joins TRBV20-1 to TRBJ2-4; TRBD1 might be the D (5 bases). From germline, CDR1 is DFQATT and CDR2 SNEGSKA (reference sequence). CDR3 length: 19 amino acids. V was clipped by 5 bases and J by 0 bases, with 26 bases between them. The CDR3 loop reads CSAPSSGRRGPLAKNIQYF. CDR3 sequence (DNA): TGCAGTGCTCCGTCCTCAGGGCGGAGAGGACCTTTAGCCAAAAACATTCAGTACTTC.

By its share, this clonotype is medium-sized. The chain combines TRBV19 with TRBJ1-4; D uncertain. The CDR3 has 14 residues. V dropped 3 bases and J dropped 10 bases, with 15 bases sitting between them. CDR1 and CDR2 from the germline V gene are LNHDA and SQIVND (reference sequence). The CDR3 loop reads CASSIAEPFGKLFF. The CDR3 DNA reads TGTGCCAGTAGTATTGCAGAGCCCTTTGGAAAACTGTTTTTT.

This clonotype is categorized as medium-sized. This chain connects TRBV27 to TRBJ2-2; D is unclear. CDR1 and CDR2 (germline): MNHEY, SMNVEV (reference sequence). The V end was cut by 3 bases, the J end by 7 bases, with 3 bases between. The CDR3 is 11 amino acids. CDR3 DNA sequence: TGTGCCAGCAGTTTTTTCGGGGAGCTGTTTTTT. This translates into CASSFFGELFF.

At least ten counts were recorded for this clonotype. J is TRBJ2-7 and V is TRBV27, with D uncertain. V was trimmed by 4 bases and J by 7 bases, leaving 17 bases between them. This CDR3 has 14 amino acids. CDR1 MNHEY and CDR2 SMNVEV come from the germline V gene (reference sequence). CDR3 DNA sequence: TGTGCCAGCAGTTCCCGGGCCCAGGCGCCTGAGCAGTACTTC. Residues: CASSSRAQAPEQYF.

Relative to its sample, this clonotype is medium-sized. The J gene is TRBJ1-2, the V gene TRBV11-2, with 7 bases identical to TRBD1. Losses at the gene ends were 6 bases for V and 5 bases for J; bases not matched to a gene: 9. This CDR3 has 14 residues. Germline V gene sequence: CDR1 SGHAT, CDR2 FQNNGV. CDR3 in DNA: TGTGCCAGCAGGAATAGGGCAGGGGGTTATGGCTACACCTTC. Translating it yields CASRNRAGGYGYTF.

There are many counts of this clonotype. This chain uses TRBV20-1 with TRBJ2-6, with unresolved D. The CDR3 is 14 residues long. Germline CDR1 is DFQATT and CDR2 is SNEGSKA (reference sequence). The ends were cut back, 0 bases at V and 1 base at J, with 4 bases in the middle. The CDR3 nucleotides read TGCAGTGCTAGAGACAGATCTGGGGCCAACGTCCTGACTTTC. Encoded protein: CSARDRSGANVLTF.

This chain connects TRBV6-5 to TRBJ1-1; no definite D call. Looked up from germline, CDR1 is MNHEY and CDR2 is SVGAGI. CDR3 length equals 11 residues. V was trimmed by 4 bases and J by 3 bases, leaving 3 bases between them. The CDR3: CASSSDTEAFF. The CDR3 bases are TGTGCCAGCAGTTCGGACACTGAAGCTTTCTTT.

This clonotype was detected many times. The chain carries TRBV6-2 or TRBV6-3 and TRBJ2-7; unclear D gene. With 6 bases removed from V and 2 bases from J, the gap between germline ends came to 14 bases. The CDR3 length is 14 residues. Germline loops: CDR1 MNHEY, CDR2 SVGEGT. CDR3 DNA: TGTGCCAGCAGCCCATACGGCGGAGCCTACGAGCAGTACTTC. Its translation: CASSPYGGAYEQYF.

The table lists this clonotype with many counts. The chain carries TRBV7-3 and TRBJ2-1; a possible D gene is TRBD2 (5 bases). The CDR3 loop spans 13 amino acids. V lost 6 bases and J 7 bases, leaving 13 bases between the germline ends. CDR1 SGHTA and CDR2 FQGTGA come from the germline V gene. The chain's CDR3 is CASSSDSWNEQFF. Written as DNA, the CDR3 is TGTGCCAGCAGTTCGGACTCGTGGAATGAGCAGTTCTTC. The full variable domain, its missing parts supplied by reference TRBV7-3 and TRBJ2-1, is GAGVSQTPSNKVTEKGKYVELRCDPISGHTALYWYRQSLGQGPEFLIYFQGTGAADDSGLPNDRFFAVRPEGSVSTLKIQRTERGDSAVYLCASSSDSWNEQFFGPGTRLTVL.

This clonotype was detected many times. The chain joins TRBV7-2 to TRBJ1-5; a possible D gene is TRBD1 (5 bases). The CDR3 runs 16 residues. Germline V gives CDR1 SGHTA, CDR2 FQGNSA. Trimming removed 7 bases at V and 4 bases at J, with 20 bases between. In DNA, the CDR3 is TGTGCCAGCAACCTAGGGGTGGGAGGAAGGAATCAGCCCCAGCATTTT. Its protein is CASNLGVGGRNQPQHF.

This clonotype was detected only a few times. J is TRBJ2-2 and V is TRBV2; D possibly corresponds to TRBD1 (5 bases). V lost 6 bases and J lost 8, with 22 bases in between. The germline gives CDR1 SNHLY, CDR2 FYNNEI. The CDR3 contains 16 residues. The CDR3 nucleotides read TGTGCCAGCAGCGCGGACATGGTAGTAAATATGGGGGAGCTGTTTTTT. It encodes CASSADMVVNMGELFF.

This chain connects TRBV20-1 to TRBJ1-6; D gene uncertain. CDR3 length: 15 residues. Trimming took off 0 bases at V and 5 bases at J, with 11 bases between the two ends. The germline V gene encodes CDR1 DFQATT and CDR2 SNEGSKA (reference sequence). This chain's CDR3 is CSARDWERNNSPLHF. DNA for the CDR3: TGCAGTGCTAGAGATTGGGAAAGAAATAATTCACCCCTCCACTTT.

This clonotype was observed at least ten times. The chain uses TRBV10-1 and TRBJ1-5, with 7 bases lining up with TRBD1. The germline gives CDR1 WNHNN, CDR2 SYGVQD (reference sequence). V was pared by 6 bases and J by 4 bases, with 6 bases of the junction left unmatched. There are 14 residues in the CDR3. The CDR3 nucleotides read TGCGCCAGCAGCCCTGGGGGACAGAATCAGCCCCAGCATTTT. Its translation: CASSPGGQNQPQHF.

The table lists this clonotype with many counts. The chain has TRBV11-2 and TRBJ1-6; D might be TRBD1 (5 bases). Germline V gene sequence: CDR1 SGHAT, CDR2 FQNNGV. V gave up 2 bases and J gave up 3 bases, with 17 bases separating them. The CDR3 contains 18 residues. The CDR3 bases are TGTGCCAGCAGCTTAAAGATCGGGGGAGGACTCTATAATTCACCCCTCCACTTT. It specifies CASSLKIGGGLYNSPLHF.

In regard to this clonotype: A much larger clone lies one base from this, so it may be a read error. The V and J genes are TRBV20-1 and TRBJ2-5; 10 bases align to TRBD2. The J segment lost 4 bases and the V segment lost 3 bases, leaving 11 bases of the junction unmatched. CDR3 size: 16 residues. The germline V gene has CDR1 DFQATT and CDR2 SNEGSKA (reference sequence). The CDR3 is CSARGTSGEPRETQYF. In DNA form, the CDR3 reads TGCAGTGCTAGGGGCACTAGCGGGGAGCCACGAGAGACCCAGTACTTC.

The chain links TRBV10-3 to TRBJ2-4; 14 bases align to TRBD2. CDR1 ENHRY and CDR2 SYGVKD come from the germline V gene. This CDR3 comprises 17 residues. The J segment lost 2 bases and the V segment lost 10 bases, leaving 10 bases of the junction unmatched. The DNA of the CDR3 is TGTGCCACCGCGACTAGCGGGGGGGCCGGGTCCAAAAACATTCAGTACTTC. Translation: CATATSGGAGSKNIQYF.

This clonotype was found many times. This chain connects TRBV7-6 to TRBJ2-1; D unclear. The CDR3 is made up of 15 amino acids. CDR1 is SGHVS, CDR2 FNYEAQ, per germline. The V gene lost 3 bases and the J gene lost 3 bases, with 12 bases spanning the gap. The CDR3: CASSFLPGVYNEQFF. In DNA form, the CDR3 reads TGTGCCAGCAGCTTTTTACCTGGGGTCTACAATGAGCAGTTCTTC.

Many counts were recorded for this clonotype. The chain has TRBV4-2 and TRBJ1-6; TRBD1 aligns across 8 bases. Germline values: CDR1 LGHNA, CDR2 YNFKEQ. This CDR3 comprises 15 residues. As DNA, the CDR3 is TGTGTGGCGACAGGGGAATTAAAAAATAATTCACCCCTCCACTTT. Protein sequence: CVATGELKNNSPLHF.

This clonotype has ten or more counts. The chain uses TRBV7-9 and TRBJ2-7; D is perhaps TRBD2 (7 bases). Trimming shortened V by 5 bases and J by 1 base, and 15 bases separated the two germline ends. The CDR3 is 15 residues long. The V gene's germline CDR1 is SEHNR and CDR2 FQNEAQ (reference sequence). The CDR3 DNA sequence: TGTGCCAGCAGCCCAAATAAGGGGGGGTCCTACGAGCAGTACTTC. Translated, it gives CASSPNKGGSYEQYF.

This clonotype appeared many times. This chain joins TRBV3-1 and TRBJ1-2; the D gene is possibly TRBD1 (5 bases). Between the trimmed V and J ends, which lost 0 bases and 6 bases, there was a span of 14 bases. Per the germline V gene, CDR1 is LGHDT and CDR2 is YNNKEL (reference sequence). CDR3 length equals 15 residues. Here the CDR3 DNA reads TGTGCCAGCAGCCAAGATATATTTGGGACCCATGGCTACACCTTC. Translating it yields CASSQDIFGTHGYTF.

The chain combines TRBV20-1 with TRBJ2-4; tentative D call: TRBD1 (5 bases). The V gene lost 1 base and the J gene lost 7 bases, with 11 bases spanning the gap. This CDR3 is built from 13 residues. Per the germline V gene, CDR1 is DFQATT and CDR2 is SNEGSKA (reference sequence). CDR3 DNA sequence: TGCAGTGCTAGAGTGTCAGGGATGAACATTCAGTACTTC. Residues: CSARVSGMNIQYF.

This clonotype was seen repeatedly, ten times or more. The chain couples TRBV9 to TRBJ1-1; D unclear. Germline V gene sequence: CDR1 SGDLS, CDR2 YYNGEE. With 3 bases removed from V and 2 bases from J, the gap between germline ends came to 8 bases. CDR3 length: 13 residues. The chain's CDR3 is CASSAQDNTEAFF. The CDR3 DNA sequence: TGTGCCAGCAGCGCCCAGGACAACACTGAAGCTTTCTTT.

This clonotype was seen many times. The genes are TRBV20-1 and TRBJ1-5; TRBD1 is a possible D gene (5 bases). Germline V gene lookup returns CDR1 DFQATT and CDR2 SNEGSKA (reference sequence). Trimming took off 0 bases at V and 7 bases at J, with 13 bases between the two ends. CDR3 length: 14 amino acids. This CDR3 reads CSARDLLGDQPQHF. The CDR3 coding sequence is TGCAGTGCTAGAGATCTGTTGGGGGACCAGCCCCAGCATTTT.

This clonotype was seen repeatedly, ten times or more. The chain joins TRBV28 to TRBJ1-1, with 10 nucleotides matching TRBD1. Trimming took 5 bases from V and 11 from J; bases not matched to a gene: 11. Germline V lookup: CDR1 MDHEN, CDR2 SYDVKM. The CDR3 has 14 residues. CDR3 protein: CASSIRDRGKVAFF. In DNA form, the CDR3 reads TGTGCCAGCAGTATCCGGGACAGGGGAAAGGTGGCTTTCTTT. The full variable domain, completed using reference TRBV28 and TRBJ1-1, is DVKVTQSSRYLVKRTGEKVFLECVQDMDHENMFWYRQDPGLGLRLIYFSYDVKMKEKGDIPEGYSVSREKKERFSLILESASTNQTSMYLCASSIRDRGKVAFFGQGTRLTVV.